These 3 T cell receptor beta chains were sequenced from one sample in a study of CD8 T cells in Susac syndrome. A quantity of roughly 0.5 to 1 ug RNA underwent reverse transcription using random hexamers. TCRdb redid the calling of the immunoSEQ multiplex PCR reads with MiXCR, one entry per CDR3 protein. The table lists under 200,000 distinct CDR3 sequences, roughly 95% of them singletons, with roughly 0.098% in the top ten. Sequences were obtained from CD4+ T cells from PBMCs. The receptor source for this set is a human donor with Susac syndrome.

The CDR3 sequence: CSVEPPTGIYGYTF. The DNA of the CDR3 is TGCAGCGTTGAACCCCCGACAGGGATCTATGGCTACACCTTC. The chain recombines TRBV29-1 with TRBJ1-2; 7 bases line up with TRBD1. Trimming at V came to 2 bases and at J to 4 bases, leaving 7 bases not matched to a gene. CDR3 length: 14 amino acids. Germline-derived CDR1 and CDR2 are SQVTM and ANQGSEA.

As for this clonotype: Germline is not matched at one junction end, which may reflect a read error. This CDR3 reads CASSLAGGTDTQYF. The CDR3 DNA reads TGTGCCAGCAGTCTAGCGGGGGGTACAGATACGCAGTATTTT. The rearrangement links TRBV5-1 to TRBJ2-3; 11 bases are shared with TRBD2. The CDR3 loop spans 14 amino acids. CDR1 is SGHRS, CDR2 YFSETQ, per germline.

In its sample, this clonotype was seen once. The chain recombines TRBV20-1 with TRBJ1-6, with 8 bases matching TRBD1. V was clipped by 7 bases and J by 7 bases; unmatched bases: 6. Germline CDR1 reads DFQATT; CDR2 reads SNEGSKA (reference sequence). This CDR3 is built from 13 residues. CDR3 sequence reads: CSVSTGENSPLHF. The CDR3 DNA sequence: TGCAGTGTTTCGACAGGGGAGAATTCACCCCTCCACTTT.